This T cell receptor (beta chain) was sequenced for a study of Graves' ophthalmopathy and Graves' hyperthyroidism. CDR1 is GTSNPN, CDR2 SVGIG, per germline (reference sequence). J lost 2 bases, V lost 6 bases, and 6 bases had no gene match. CDR3 length: 14 amino acids. This clonotype was seen at least ten times. From RNA, the CDR3 regions of TCR beta chains were amplified and sequenced. An initial RT-PCR round employing HTBI primers preceded a second-round multiplex PCR. TCRdb re-called the multiplex PCR reads through MiXCR, storing one row per CDR3 protein. This sample yields just over 600,000 distinct CDR3 sequences, of which about a fifth are seen a single time; around 7% belongs to the top ten. The study recruited hyperthyroidism patients aged 18 to 65 who were newly diagnosed, under 2 months' duration.

Input material: peripheral blood. The V gene is TRBV30, the J gene TRBJ2-5; 10 bases are shared with TRBD1. This receptor was taken from a woman under 30 with stable Graves' hyperthyroidism. Some clones in this sample may be carry-over from other donors' samples. CDR3 DNA sequence: TGTGCCTGCGAACCGGGACAGGGGCAAGAGACCCAGTACTTC. Its protein is CACEPGQGQETQYF. The full variable domain, with the rest looked up from reference TRBV30 and TRBJ2-5, is SQTIHQWPATLVQPVGSPLSLECTVEGTSNPNLYWYRQAAGRGLQLLFYSVGIGQISSEVPQNLSASRPQDRQFILSSKKLLLSDSGFYLCACEPGQGQETQYFGPGTRLLVL.